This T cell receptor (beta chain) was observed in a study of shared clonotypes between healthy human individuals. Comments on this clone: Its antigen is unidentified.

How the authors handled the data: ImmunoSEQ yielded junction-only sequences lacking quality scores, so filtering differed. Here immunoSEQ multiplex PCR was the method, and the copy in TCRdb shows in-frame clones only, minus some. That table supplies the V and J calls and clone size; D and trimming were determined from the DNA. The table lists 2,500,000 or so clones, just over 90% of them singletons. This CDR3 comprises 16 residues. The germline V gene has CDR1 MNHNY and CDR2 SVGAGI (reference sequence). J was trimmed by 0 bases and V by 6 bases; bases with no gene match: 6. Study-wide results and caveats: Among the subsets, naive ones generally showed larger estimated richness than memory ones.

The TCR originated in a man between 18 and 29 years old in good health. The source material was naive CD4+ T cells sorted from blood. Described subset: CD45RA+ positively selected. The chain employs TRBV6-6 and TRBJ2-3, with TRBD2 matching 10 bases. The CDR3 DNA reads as TGTGCCAGCAGATATCTAGCGGGAGCTAGCACAGATACGCAGTATTTT. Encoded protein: CASRYLAGASTDTQYF.